The sequence of this T cell receptor (beta chain) was determined in a study of human T cells and chemical hapten exposure. Specified time point: healthy volunteer bleed at 2 weeks. Extraction yielded total RNA from whole blood (unfractionated). This clonotype was found a few times. Using its own MiXCR run on the RACE reads, TCRdb lists one record per CDR3 protein. In the table there are about 130,000 distinct CDR3 sequences, approximately 9.1% of which are singletons. The sequence came from a male donor in good health. Some clones in this sample may be carry-over from other donors' samples. The sample consisted of whole blood.

CDR3 in amino acids: CATMGTGLNSPLHF. DNA of the CDR3: TGTGCCACTATGGGTACAGGCTTAAATTCACCCCTCCACTTT. The chain recombines TRBV27 with TRBJ1-6; D might be TRBD1 (5 bases). The CDR3 is 14 amino acids. CDR1 is MNHEY and CDR2 is SMNVEV in the germline V gene (reference sequence). The V end was cut by 10 bases, the J end by 7 bases, with 17 bases between.